The TCR beta chain described here comes from a study of cytomegalovirus exposure and HLA in healthy donors. The primer mix had 60 Vbeta and 13 Jbeta primers. Profiling relied on immunoSEQ multiplex PCR, and the TCRdb table lists in-frame clones only, not all of them. The data contain 180,000 or so clones, roughly 70% of them singletons. This clone was observed a single time. Its matching antigen is unknown. Germline V gene sequence: CDR1 LGHNA, CDR2 YNFKEQ. Trimming took 2 bases from V and 0 from J, leaving 9 bases between them. CDR3 size: 15 residues. Findings of the study overall: According to the study, approximately 150 TCR beta chains were cytomegalovirus-associated.

Sequenced input: PBMCs. The rearrangement links TRBV4-2 to TRBJ2-3; D might be TRBD2 (6 bases). The receptor was isolated from a male donor in good health and CMV-seronegative. The CDR3 DNA follows: TGTGCCAGCAGCCAAAATCTAGCGAGCACAGATACGCAGTATTTT. Protein sequence: CASSQNLASTDTQYF.